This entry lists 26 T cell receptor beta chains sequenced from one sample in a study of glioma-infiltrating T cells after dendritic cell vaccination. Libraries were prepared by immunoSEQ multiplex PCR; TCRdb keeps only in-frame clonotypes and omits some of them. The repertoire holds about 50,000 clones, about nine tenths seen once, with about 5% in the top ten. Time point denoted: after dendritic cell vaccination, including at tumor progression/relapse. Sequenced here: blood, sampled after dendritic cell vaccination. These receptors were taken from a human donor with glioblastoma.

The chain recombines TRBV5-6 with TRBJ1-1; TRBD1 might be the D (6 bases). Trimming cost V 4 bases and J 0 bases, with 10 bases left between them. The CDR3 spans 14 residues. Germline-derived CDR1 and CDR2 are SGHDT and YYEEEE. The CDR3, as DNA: TGTGCCAGCAGCCCGACAGGTATGAACACTGAAGCTTTCTTT. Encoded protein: CASSPTGMNTEAFF.

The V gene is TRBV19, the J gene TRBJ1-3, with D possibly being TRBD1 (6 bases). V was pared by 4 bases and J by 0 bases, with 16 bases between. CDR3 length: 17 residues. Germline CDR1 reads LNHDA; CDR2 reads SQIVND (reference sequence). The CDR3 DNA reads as TGTGCCAGTAGTAAGGGGGTTAACATTAGCTCTGGAAACACCATATATTTT. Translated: CASSKGVNISSGNTIYF. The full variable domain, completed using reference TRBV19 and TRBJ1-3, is DGGITQSPKYLFRKEGQNVTLSCEQNLNHDAMYWYRQDPGQGLRLIYYSQIVNDFQKGDIAEGYSVSREKKESFPLTVTSAQKNPTAFYLCASSKGVNISSGNTIYFGEGSWLTVV.

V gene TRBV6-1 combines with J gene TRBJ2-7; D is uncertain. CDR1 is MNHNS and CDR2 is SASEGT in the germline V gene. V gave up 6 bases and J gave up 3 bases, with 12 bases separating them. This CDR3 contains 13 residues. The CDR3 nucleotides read TGTGCCAGCAGCAAACGGTTATACTACGAGCAGTACTTC. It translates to CASSKRLYYEQYF.

The CDR3 DNA is TGCGCCAGCAGCTACTCGCGGGACAGGGTGTGTAATGAGCAGTTCTTC. It is translated as CASSYSRDRVCNEQFF. The chain links TRBV23-1 to TRBJ2-1; 9 bases map to TRBD1. TRBV23-1 is noted as an ORF with a role that remains uncertain. The CDR3 has 16 amino acids. With 6 bases clipped from V and 7 bases from J, the junction kept 13 bases outside the gene matches.

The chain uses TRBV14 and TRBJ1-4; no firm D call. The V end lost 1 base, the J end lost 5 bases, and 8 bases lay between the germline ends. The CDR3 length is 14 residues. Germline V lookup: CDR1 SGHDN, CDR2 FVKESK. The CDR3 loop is CASSQVNRNEKLFF. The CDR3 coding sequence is TGTGCCAGCAGCCAAGTAAACAGAAATGAAAAACTGTTTTTT.

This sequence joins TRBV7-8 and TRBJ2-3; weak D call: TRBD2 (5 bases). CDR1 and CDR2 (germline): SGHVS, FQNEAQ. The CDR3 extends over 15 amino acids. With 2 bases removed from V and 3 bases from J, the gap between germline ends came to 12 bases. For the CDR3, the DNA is TGTGCCAGCAGCTTATTTCCTAGCTTTACAGATACGCAGTATTTT. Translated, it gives CASSLFPSFTDTQYF.

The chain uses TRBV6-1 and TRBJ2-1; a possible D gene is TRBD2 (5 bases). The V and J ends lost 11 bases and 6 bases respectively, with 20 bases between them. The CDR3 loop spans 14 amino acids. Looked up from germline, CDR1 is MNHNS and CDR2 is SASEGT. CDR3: CASLSPSRLNEQFF. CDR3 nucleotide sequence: TGTGCCTCCCTCTCGCCTAGCCGCCTCAATGAGCAGTTCTTC.

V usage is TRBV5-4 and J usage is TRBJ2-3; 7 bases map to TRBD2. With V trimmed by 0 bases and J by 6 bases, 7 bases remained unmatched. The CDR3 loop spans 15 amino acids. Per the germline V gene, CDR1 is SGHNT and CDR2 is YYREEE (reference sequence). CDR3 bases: TGTGCCAGCAGCTTGGACGCGGGAGAGGCGGATACGCAGTATTTT. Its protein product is CASSLDAGEADTQYF.

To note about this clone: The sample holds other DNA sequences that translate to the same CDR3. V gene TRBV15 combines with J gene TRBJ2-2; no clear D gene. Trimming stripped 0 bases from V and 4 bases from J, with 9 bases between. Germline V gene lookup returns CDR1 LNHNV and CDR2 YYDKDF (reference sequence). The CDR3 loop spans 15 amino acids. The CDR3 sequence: CATSRDRGVTGELFF. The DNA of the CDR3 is TGTGCCACCAGCAGAGATCGAGGAGTCACCGGGGAGCTGTTTTTT. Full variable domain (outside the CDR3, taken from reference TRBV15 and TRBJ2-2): DAMVIQNPRYQVTQFGKPVTLSCSQTLNHNVMYWYQQKSSQAPKLLFHYYDKDFNNEADTPDNFQSRRPNTSFCFLDIRSPGLGDTAMYLCATSRDRGVTGELFFGEGSRLTVL.

CDR3 coding DNA: TGTGCCACTAGGGGTCTGGAAGGAGAGAATGAAAAACTGTTTTTT. This sequence encodes CATRGLEGENEKLFF. The genes are TRBV10-3 and TRBJ1-4, with a possible D match to TRBD1 (5 bases). There are 15 residues in the CDR3. CDR1 and CDR2 (germline): ENHRY, SYGVKD. The germline V and J ends were trimmed by 10 bases and 5 bases, with 20 bases remaining between them.

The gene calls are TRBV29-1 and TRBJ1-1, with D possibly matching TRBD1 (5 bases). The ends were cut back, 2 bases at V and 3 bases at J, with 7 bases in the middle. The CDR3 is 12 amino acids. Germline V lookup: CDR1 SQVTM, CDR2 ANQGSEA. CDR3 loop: CSVEQGYTEAFF. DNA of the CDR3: TGCAGCGTTGAACAGGGCTACACTGAAGCTTTCTTT.

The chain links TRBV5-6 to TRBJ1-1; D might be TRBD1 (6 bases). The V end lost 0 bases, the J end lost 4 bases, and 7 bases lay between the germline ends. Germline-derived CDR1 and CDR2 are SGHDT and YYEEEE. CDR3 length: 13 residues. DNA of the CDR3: TGTGCCAGCAGCTTGGGGACAGCCACTGAAGCTTTCTTT. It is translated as CASSLGTATEAFF.

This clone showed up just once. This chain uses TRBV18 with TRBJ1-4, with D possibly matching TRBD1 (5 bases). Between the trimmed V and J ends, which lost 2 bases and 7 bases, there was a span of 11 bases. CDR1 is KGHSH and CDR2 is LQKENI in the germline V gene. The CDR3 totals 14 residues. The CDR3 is CASSPKSGFEKLFF. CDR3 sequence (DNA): TGTGCCAGCTCACCAAAGTCAGGGTTTGAAAAACTGTTTTTT.

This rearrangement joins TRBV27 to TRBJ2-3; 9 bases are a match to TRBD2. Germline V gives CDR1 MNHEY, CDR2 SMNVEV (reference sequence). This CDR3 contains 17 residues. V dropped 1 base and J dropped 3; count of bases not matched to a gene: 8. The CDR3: CASSLLIRGLATDTQYF. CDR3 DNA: TGTGCCAGCAGTTTATTGATCCGAGGACTAGCGACAGATACGCAGTATTTT.

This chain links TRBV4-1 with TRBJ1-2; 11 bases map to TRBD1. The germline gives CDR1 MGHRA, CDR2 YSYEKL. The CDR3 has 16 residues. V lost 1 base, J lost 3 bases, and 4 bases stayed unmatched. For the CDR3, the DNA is TGCGCCAGCAGCCAAGCGGACAGGGGGCTGGACTATGGCTACACCTTC. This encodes CASSQADRGLDYGYTF.

CDR3 in amino acids: CASRRGRGSSYNEQFF. CDR3 nucleotides: TGTGCCAGCAGACGCGGCCGGGGGAGCTCCTACAATGAGCAGTTCTTC. The chain joins TRBV28 to TRBJ2-1; D is possibly TRBD2 (6 bases). CDR1 MDHEN and CDR2 SYDVKM come from the germline V gene. This CDR3 contains 16 residues. Trimming left V 6 bases short and J 0 bases short, with 15 bases between. The entire variable domain, with the rest obtained from reference TRBV28 and TRBJ2-1, is as follows: DVKVTQSSRYLVKRTGEKVFLECVQDMDHENMFWYRQDPGLGLRLIYFSYDVKMKEKGDIPEGYSVSREKKERFSLILESASTNQTSMYLCASRRGRGSSYNEQFFGPGTRLTVL.

The CDR3 sequence: CASSLDPGRGTDTQYF. Here the CDR3 DNA reads TGCGCCAGCAGCTTGGATCCGGGGAGAGGAACAGATACGCAGTATTTT. The V gene is TRBV5-1, the J gene TRBJ2-3; tentatively, D is TRBD2 (5 bases). Per the germline V gene, CDR1 is SGHRS and CDR2 is YFSETQ. The CDR3 spans 16 residues. V lost 0 bases, J lost 3 bases, and 14 bases lay in between.

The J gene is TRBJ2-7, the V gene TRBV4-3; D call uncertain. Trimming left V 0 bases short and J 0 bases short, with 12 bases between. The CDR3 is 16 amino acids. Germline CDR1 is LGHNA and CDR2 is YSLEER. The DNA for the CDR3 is TGCGCCAGCAGCCAAGAAAGCCAGACTCCCTCCTACGAGCAGTACTTC. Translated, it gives CASSQESQTPSYEQYF.

CDR3 sequence: CSVQALAGGELFF. The CDR3 DNA follows: TGCAGCGTCCAAGCGCTAGCGGGCGGGGAGCTGTTTTTT. The chain links TRBV29-1 to TRBJ2-2; 8 bases map to TRBD2. Per germline, CDR1 SQVTM and CDR2 ANQGSEA. The CDR3 extends over 13 amino acids. Losses at the gene ends were 6 bases for V and 7 bases for J; bases not matched to a gene: 7.

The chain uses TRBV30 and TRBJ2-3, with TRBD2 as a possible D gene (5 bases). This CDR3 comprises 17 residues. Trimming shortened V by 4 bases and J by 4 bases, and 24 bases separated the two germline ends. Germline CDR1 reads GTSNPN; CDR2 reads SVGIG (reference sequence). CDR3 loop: CAWTDSGRGRWADTQYF. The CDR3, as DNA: TGTGCCTGGACGGATTCTGGGAGAGGCAGGTGGGCAGATACGCAGTATTTT.

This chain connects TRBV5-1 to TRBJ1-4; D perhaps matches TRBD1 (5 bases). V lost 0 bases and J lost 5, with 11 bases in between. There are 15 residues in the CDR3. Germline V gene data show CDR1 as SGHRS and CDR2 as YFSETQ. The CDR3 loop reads CASSLGGRPNEKLFF. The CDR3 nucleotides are TGCGCCAGCAGCTTGGGGGGCAGACCCAATGAAAAACTGTTTTTT.

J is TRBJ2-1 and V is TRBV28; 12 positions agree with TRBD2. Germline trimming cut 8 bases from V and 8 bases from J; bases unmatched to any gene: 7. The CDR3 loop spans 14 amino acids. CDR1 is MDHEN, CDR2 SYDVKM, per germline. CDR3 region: CASGLAGGRDEQFF. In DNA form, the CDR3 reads TGTGCCAGCGGTCTAGCGGGAGGGCGTGATGAGCAGTTCTTC.

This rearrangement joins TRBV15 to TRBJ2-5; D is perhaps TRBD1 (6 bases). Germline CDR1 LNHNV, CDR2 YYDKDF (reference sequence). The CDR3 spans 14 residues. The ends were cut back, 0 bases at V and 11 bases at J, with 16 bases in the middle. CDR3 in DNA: TGTGCCACCAGCAGAGATTTGGGGGCGGAAGAGCAGTACTTC. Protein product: CATSRDLGAEEQYF.

The CDR3 loop reads CAGSTGRNEKLFF. Written as DNA, the CDR3 is TGTGCCGGATCGACAGGACGTAATGAAAAACTGTTTTTT. The genes are TRBV28 and TRBJ1-4; D is perhaps TRBD1 (6 bases). Trimming pared 11 bases from V and 4 bases from J, leaving 14 bases between. Per the germline V gene, CDR1 is MDHEN and CDR2 is SYDVKM. The CDR3 runs 13 residues.

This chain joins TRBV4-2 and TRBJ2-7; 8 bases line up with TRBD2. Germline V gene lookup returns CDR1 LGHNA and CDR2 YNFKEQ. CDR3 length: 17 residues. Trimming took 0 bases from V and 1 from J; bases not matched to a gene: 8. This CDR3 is CASSQDRGLVNSYEQYF. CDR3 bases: TGTGCCAGCAGCCAAGATAGGGGACTAGTAAATTCCTACGAGCAGTACTTC.

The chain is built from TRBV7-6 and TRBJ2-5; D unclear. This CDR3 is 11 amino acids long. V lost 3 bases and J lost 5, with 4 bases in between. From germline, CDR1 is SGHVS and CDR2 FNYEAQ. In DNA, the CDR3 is TGTGCCAGCAGCTTCCGGGAGACCCAGTACTTC. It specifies CASSFRETQYF.